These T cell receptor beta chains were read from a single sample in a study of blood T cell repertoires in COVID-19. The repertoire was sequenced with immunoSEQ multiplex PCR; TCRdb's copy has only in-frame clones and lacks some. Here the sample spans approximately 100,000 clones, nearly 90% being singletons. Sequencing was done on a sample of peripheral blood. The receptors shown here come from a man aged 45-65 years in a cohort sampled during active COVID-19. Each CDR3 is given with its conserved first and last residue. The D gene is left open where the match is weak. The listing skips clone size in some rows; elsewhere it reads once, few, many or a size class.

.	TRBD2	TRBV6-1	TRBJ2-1	CASSEAGGPNEQFF	TGTGCCAGCAGTGAGGCGGGGGGGCCGAATGAGCAGTTCTTC
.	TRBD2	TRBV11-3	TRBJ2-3	CASRQTGGSTRDTQYF	TGTGCCAGCAGACAGACGGGAGGGAGCACGAGAGATACGCAGTATTTT
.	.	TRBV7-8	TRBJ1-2	CASSLSTGSYGYTF	TGTGCCAGCAGCTTAAGTACGGGTAGCTATGGCTACACCTTC
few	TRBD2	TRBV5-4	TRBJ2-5	CASSLGWTSGGSQETQYF	TGTGCCAGCAGCTTGGGTTGGACAAGCGGGGGGTCCCAAGAGACCCAGTACTTC
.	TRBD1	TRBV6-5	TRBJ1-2	CASKPTPGQTDTF	TGTGCCAGCAAACCAACCCCGGGACAGACGGACACCTTC
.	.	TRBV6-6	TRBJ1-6	CASSGRGVNSPLHF	TGTGCCAGCTCGGGGAGGGGGGTTAATTCACCCCTCCACTTT
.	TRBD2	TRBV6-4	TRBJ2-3	CASSASGHTDTQYF	TGTGCCAGCAGTGCTAGCGGACACACAGATACGCAGTATTTT
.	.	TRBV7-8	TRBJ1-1	CASSLARGGAWTEAFF	TGTGCCAGCAGCTTAGCGCGGGGGGGCGCCTGGACTGAAGCTTTCTTT
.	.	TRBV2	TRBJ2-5	CASSEVGAGEGETQYF	TGTGCCAGCAGTGAGGTCGGGGCAGGGGAAGGCGAGACCCAGTACTTC
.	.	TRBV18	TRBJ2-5	CASSRLTRVQETQYF	TGTGCCAGCTCACGTCTCACTAGGGTACAAGAGACCCAGTACTTC
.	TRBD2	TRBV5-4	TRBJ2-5	CASSSPGLAEETQYF	TGTGCCAGCAGTTCTCCGGGACTAGCGGAAGAGACCCAGTACTTC
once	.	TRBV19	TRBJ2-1	CASSEGARYNEQFF	TGTGCCAGTAGTGAAGGGGCGAGATACAATGAGCAGTTCTTC
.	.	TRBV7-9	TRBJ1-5	CASSLIGSNQPQHF	TGTGCCAGCAGCTTAATCGGTAGCAATCAGCCCCAGCATTTT
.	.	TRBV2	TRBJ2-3	CASSASVPDTQYF	TGTGCCAGCAGCGCTAGCGTCCCAGATACGCAGTATTTT
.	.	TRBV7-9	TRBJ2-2	CASAGANTGELFF	TGTGCCAGCGCAGGGGCGAACACCGGGGAGCTGTTTTTT
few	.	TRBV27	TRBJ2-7	CASTPNRRVSEQYF	TGTGCCAGCACTCCGAATAGGAGGGTGAGCGAGCAGTACTTC
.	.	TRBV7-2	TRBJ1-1	CASSLAGQPTEAFF	TGTGCCAGCAGCTTAGCGGGGCAGCCCACTGAAGCTTTCTTT
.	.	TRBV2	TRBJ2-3	CASKKWGGPTDTQYF	TGTGCCAGCAAAAAGTGGGGGGGCCCCACAGATACGCAGTATTTT
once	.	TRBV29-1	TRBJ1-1	CSVEVYTEAFF	TGCAGCGTTGAAGTCTACACTGAAGCTTTCTTT
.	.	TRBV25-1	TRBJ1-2	CATSGGSARGYTF	TGTGCCACCTCGGGGGGGTCAGCCCGGGGCTACACCTTC
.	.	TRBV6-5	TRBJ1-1	CASSYSIGAGEAFF	TGTGCCAGCAGTTACTCGATTGGGGCAGGTGAAGCTTTCTTT
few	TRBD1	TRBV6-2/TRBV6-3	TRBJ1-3	CASSHLTGAGNTIYF	TGTGCCAGCAGTCATCTGACAGGGGCTGGAAACACCATATATTTT
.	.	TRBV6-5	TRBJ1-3	CASIKMGASGNTIYF	TGTGCCAGCATCAAAATGGGGGCGAGTGGAAACACCATATATTTT
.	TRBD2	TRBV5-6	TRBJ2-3	CASSTWGGDTQYF	TGTGCCAGCAGTACCTGGGGGGGAGATACGCAGTATTTT
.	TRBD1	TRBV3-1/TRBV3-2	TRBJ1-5	CAFPGQGWIQPQHF	TGTGCCTTCCCAGGACAGGGGTGGATTCAGCCCCAGCATTTT
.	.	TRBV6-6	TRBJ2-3	CASSRQRGGTDTQYF	TGTGCCAGCAGTAGACAGCGCGGGGGCACAGATACGCAGTATTTT
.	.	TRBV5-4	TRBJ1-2	CASSLAGRQPYGYTF	TGTGCCAGCAGCTTGGCCGGGAGGCAACCCTATGGCTACACCTTC
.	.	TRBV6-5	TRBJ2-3	CASSFRGAEDTQYF	TGTGCCAGCAGTTTCCGGGGAGCGGAAGATACGCAGTATTTT
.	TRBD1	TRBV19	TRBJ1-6	CASSPGQASSPLHF	TGTGCCAGTAGCCCGGGACAGGCAAGTTCACCCCTCCACTTT
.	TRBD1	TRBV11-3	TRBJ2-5	CASSRAGQGGETQYF	TGTGCCAGCAGCCGAGCTGGACAGGGAGGAGAGACCCAGTACTTC
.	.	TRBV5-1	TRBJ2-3	CASSLSGFTDTQYF	TGCGCCAGCAGCTTGAGCGGATTCACAGATACGCAGTATTTT
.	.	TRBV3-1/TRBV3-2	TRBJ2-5	CASSRNFEETQYF	TGTGCCAGCAGCCGAAACTTTGAGGAGACCCAGTACTTC
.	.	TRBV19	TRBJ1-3	CASSRGSSGNTIYF	TGTGCCAGTAGCCGCGGGTCCTCTGGAAACACCATATATTTT
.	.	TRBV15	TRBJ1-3	CATSRVRTSSGNTIYF	TGTGCCACCAGCAGAGTTCGTACAAGCTCTGGAAACACCATATATTTT
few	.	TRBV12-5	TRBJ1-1	CASGIPGVEAFF	TGTGCTAGTGGTATACCGGGGGTTGAAGCTTTCTTT
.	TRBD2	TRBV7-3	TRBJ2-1	CASSLAGVNNNEQFF	TGTGCCAGCAGCCTAGCGGGGGTTAACAATAATGAGCAGTTCTTC
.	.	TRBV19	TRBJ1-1	CASRQRVGVDTEAFF	TGTGCCAGCCGACAGCGGGTTGGGGTTGACACTGAAGCTTTCTTT
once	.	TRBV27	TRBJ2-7	CASSLQGSGEQYF	TGTGCCAGCAGTTTACAGGGTTCAGGAGAGCAGTACTTC
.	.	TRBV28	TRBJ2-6	CASSRTGAGANVLTF	TGTGCCAGCAGTCGGACGGGGGCTGGGGCCAACGTCCTGACTTTC
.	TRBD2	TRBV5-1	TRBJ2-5	CASSLVGLAGDSLDF	TGCGCCAGCAGCTTGGTAGGACTAGCGGGGGACTCTTTGGACTTC
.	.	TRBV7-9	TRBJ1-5	CASSPRGGSNQPQHF	TGTGCCAGCAGCCCCCGAGGAGGGAGCAATCAGCCCCAGCATTTT
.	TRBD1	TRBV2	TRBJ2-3	CATGTGGSTDTQYF	TGTGCCACCGGGACAGGGGGCAGCACAGATACGCAGTATTTT
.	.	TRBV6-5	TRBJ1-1	CASSSTWRGGTEAFF	TGTGCCAGCAGTAGCACGTGGAGGGGGGGCACTGAAGCTTTCTTT
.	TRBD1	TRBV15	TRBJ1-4	CATSRDLATGRFQLFF	TGTGCCACCAGCAGAGACCTGGCGACAGGGAGGTTTCAACTGTTTTTT
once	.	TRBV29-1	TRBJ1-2	CSAAGQPNYGYTF	TGCAGCGCAGCCGGACAGCCTAACTATGGCTACACCTTC
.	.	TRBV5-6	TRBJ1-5	CASSLVGGEAQHF	TGTGCCAGCAGCTTGGTTGGGGGGGAGGCCCAGCATTTT
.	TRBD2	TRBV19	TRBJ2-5	CASSFQRGGGETQYF	TGTGCCAGTAGTTTTCAGCGGGGGGGCGGTGAGACCCAGTACTTC
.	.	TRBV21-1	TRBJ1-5	CASSKRGLCNQPQHF	TGTGCCAGCAGCAAAAGGGGGTTATGCAATCAGCCCCAGCATTTT
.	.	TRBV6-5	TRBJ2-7	CASTRGYEQYF	TGTGCCAGCACCAGGGGCTACGAGCAGTACTTC
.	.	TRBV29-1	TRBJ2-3	CSVSEGSTDTQYF	TGCAGCGTAAGCGAAGGAAGCACAGATACGCAGTATTTT
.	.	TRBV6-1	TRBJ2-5	CASSETGKHLRYQETQYF	TGTGCCAGCAGTGAAACAGGGAAGCATTTAAGGTACCAAGAGACCCAGTACTTC
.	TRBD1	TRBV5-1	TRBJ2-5	CASSTGTGKETQYF	TGCGCCAGCAGCACCGGGACAGGGAAAGAGACCCAGTACTTC
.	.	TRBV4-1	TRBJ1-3	CASSQDVLMGSTIYF	TGCGCCAGCAGCCAAGACGTGCTGATGGGGAGCACCATATATTTT
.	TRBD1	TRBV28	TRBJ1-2	CASRTDRDIYGYTF	TGTGCCAGCAGAACGGACAGGGACATCTATGGCTACACCTTC
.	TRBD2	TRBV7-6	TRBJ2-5	CASSHSGGGRETQYF	TGTGCCAGCAGCCATTCCGGCGGGGGGCGGGAGACCCAGTACTTC